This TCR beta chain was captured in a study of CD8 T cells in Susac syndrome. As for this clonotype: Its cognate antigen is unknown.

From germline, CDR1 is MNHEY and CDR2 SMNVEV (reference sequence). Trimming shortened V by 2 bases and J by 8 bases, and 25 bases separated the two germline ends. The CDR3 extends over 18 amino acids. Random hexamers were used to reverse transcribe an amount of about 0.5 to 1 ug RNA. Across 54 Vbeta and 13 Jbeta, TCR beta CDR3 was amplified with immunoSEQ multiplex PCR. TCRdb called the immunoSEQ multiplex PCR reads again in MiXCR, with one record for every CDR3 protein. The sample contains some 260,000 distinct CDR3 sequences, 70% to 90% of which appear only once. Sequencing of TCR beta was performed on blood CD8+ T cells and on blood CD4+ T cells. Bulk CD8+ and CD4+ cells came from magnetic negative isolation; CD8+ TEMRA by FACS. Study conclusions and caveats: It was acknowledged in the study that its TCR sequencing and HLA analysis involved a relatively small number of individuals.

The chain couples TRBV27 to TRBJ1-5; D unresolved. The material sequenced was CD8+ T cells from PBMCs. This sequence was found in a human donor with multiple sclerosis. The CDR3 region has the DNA TGTGCCAGCAGTTTAGGACTCCCGGGGTCTCCTGGAATGGAGCCCCAGCATTTT. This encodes CASSLGLPGSPGMEPQHF.